Shown below are 14 T cell receptor beta chains from a single sample sequenced in a study of T cells in Graves' hyperthyroidism and ophthalmopathy. RNA transcripts served as the template for amplifying TCR beta CDR3 regions. First-round RT-PCR with HTBI primers amplified the TCR CDR3 region. MiXCR, applied by TCRdb to the multiplex PCR reads, yields one record per CDR3 protein. The sample carries more than 350,000 distinct CDR3 sequences, roughly 15% recorded once. The specimen sequenced was blood. The receptors come from a woman between 25 and 40 years old with Graves' ophthalmopathy.

This clonotype was seen more than once but under ten times. The chain uses TRBV20-1 and TRBJ2-2; D possibly corresponds to TRBD2 (7 bases). Per the germline V gene, CDR1 is DFQATT and CDR2 is SNEGSKA (reference sequence). V was cut by 6 bases and J by 9 bases, with 20 bases left in between. The CDR3 is made up of 14 amino acids. The CDR3 region has the DNA TGCAGTGCCACGAGGGGGGGGGGGGCCCGGGAGCTGTTTTTT. Its translation: CSATRGGGARELFF.

This clonotype was seen many times. J is TRBJ2-2 and V is TRBV6-1, with a tentative D call TRBD1 (6 bases). Germline V gene data show CDR1 as MNHNS and CDR2 as SASEGT. There are 13 residues in the CDR3. V was shortened by 6 bases and J by 5 bases, with 10 bases between the two germline ends. The CDR3 DNA reads TGTGCCAGCAGGCTTCAGGGGACCGGGGAGCTGTTTTTT. Amino acid sequence: CASRLQGTGELFF.

This clonotype was detected ten times or more. This chain uses TRBV20-1 with TRBJ2-2, with D possibly TRBD2 on 5 matching bases. Germline lookup yields CDR1 DFQATT and CDR2 SNEGSKA (reference sequence). This CDR3 has 15 amino acids. The V and J ends lost 5 bases and 0 bases respectively, with 13 bases between them. Here the CDR3 DNA reads TGCAGTGCTGTACGCTCGGGGACGAACACCGGGGAGCTGTTTTTT. It translates to CSAVRSGTNTGELFF.

This clonotype was detected ten times or more. V gene TRBV28 combines with J gene TRBJ2-3, with D perhaps TRBD2 (5 bases). CDR3 length equals 17 residues. Germline V gives CDR1 MDHEN, CDR2 SYDVKM. The V gene lost 5 bases and the J gene lost 4 bases, with 22 bases spanning the gap. CDR3 region: CASSGKVPPRGADTQYF. The CDR3 DNA follows: TGTGCCAGCAGTGGTAAGGTTCCCCCCCGGGGAGCAGATACGCAGTATTTT.

This clonotype showed up many times. The chain employs TRBV20-1 and TRBJ2-3, with unresolved D. This CDR3 is 13 amino acids long. V was trimmed by 6 bases and J by 0 bases, leaving 10 bases between them. Germline V CDR1 and CDR2: DFQATT, SNEGSKA (reference sequence). CDR3 bases: TGCAGTGCCCCGGGTACTAGCACAGATACGCAGTATTTT. It encodes CSAPGTSTDTQYF.

This clonotype occurred a few times. The chain joins TRBV7-3 to TRBJ2-2, with 7 bases aligning to TRBD1. This CDR3 has 15 residues. V dropped 1 base and J dropped 6; count of bases not matched to a gene: 5. The germline V gene has CDR1 SGHTA and CDR2 FQGTGA. In DNA form, the CDR3 reads TGTGCCAGCAGCTTAAAGCCCCAGGGGGCCGGGGAGCTGTTTTTT. As protein: CASSLKPQGAGELFF.

V and J are TRBV11-2 and TRBJ1-5, with TRBD1 matching 10 bases. Germline values: CDR1 SGHAT, CDR2 FQNNGV. V shed 5 bases, J shed 0 bases, and the junction held 7 bases outside the gene matches. The CDR3 is 17 residues long. The CDR3 coding sequence is TGTGCCAGCAGCGAAGGGACAGGGGCTTATAGCAATCAGCCCCAGCATTTT. The encoded protein is CASSEGTGAYSNQPQHF. The full variable domain, in which reference TRBV11-2 and TRBJ1-5 provide the parts outside the CDR3, is EAGVAQSPRYKIIEKRQSVAFWCNPISGHATLYWYQQILGQGPKLLIQFQNNGVVDDSQLPKDRFSAERLKGVDSTLKIQPAKLEDSAVYLCASSEGTGAYSNQPQHFGDGTRLSIL.

This clonotype was picked up many times. This chain links TRBV19 with TRBJ2-2; TRBD1 aligns across 7 bases. V shed 5 bases and J 6 bases; nucleotides not matched to a gene: 9. The germline CDR1 and CDR2 sequences are LNHDA and SQIVND (reference sequence). The CDR3 length is 15 residues. CDR3 residues: CASSLMTGSAGELFF. As DNA, the CDR3 is TGTGCCAGTAGTCTAATGACAGGGTCGGCCGGGGAGCTGTTTTTT.

In its sample, this clonotype was seen a few times. The chain links TRBV5-1 to TRBJ2-3; D not certain. The germline gives CDR1 SGHRS, CDR2 YFSETQ. This CDR3 region has 15 residues. V dropped 6 bases and J dropped 5 bases, with 19 bases sitting between them. Here the CDR3 reads CASNLGPARGDTQYF. The CDR3 DNA reads TGCGCCAGCAACCTTGGACCGGCTCGCGGAGATACGCAGTATTTT.

This clonotype was detected only a few times. This sequence joins TRBV20-1 and TRBJ2-3, with 9 bases lining up with TRBD1. The V segment lost 5 bases and the J segment 2 bases; nucleotides outside the gene matches: 8. CDR3 length: 15 residues. The germline gives CDR1 DFQATT, CDR2 SNEGSKA (reference sequence). CDR3 DNA: TGCAGTGCTGAAACGGACAGGGGCGACACAGATACGCAGTATTTT. This sequence encodes CSAETDRGDTDTQYF.

This clonotype was found once. An end of the junction does not agree with germline; a read error may underlie this. V gene TRBV6-2 or TRBV6-3 combines with J gene TRBJ1-3, with a tentative D call TRBD1 (6 bases). Looked up from germline, CDR1 is MNHEY and CDR2 is SVGEGT. The CDR3 is made up of 15 amino acids. Here the CDR3 DNA reads TGTGCCAGCAGCAGCGCAGGGGTCTCTGGAAACACCACATATTTT. Protein product: CASSSAGVSGNTTYF.

Points on this clonotype: Possible read error: a much larger clone is one base away. This chain uses TRBV29-1 with TRBJ2-7, with D maybe TRBD1 (5 bases). Germline-derived CDR1 and CDR2 are SQVTM and ANQGSEA. CDR3 length equals 15 residues. Trimming cost V 4 bases and J 1 base, with 17 bases left between them. The CDR3 sequence is CSVVDDSNGSYEQYF. CDR3 in DNA: TGCAGCGTTGTAGATGACAGCAACGGGTCCTACGAGCAGTACTTC.

This clonotype was seen at least ten times. V usage is TRBV20-1 and J usage is TRBJ2-7, with 7 positions matching TRBD1. V lost 8 bases to trimming and J lost 3 bases; unmatched junction nucleotides: 13. The length of the CDR3 is 14 residues. In germline, CDR1 is DFQATT, CDR2 SNEGSKA (reference sequence). In DNA, the CDR3 is TGCAGTACAACCGTGACAGGGATGGGCTACGAGCAGTACTTC. It translates to CSTTVTGMGYEQYF.

This chain joins TRBV4-1 and TRBJ2-3; D may correspond to TRBD1 or TRBD2 (5 bases each). V was cut by 2 bases and J by 0 bases, with 27 bases left in between. The CDR3 runs to 21 residues. Germline CDR1 and CDR2: MGHRA and YSYEKL. CDR3 residues: CASSQTTGGYGYDTSTDTQYF. Here the CDR3 DNA reads TGCGCCAGCAGCCAAACCACTGGGGGATATGGATACGACACTAGCACAGATACGCAGTATTTT.